This T cell receptor (beta chain) comes out of a study of T cells in Graves' hyperthyroidism and ophthalmopathy (dated by TCRdb to between 2018 and 2020). Study-wide context: Peripheral blood samples were taken at the time of initial diagnosis, prior to any treatment. A discovery cohort of about a hundred patients, approximately 45 with Graves' ophthalmopathy and over 55 with stable Graves' hyperthyroidism, was used to find distinguishing TCR V-J signatures. Whether ophthalmopathy could be predicted prospectively was tested in an independent validation cohort made up of about 20 hyperthyroidism patients plus 17 patients who later progressed to ophthalmopathy. For training and testing, the 100 patients in the discovery cohort were randomly divided in a 7:3 ratio. In addition, the study compared T-cell repertoires in thyroid tissue and in blood from about 6 Graves' hyperthyroidism patients. After sampling, hyperthyroidism patients received methimazole starting at 30 mg daily, and ophthalmopathy patients received high-dose intravenous methylprednisolone. The paper describes TCR Vbeta CDR3 sequencing of some 130 peripheral blood samples, made up of 43 ophthalmopathy patients, 70 to 75 hyperthyroidism patients and roughly 17 progressor patients.

The germline V gene specifies ENHRY as CDR1 and SYGVKD as CDR2. From the cysteine through the phenylalanine, the CDR3 covers 17 amino acids. This entry keeps only the CDR3 DNA: 51 bases, framed from base 1. The TCR beta CDR3 regions were amplified from the RNA transcripts. For the first round of RT-PCR on the TCR CDR3, the HTBI primer set was used together with the Qiagen OneStep RT-PCR kit. Libraries were constructed in a second round of multiplex PCR, after which size selection and purification were carried out. Libraries were sequenced paired-end with 100 bp reads on an Illumina HiSeq2000. As for how the authors treated the data: SOAPnuke was used to process the raw data, throwing out any read that contained adapters or uncalled bases, had a mean Phred below 15, or lacked an exact constant-primer or identifier match. High-quality paired reads were merged with COPE v1.2.5, and unique nucleotide sequences were defined as clonotypes. Clonotypes were aligned to IMGT TRBV, TRBD and TRBJ reference segments using MiTCR v1.1. The analysis included only V-J combinations with a frequency above 0.0001, which together covered more than 98% of the repertoires. A TCS score was defined as the ratio between F50 (clonal expansion) and ExV (chaos), using BLOSUM62-based TCRdist between CDR3 peptides within each V-J. Welch's t-statistics and random forest reduced several hundred V-J features to roughly 13, which were used in a naive Bayes classifier (R e1071). The similarity between thyroid and blood repertoires was quantified using the Morisita-Horn index. TCRdb itself trimmed the public reads at Q25 with fastp, ran MiXCR and retained productive beta chains. One record per CDR3 amino acid sequence lists the most common genes and DNA. The V and J calls shown here were made by TCRdb, not taken from the authors' results. This sample comprises hundreds of thousands of distinct CDR3 sequences, around a third of them detected only once. The top ten clonotypes cover roughly 30% of the sample.

Broad study findings and their caveats: Ophthalmopathy was separated from stable hyperthyroidism by a 13 V-J signature model, with approximately 89% sensitivity and around 81% specificity obtained in cross-validation and 80%/75% obtained in testing. No statistical method was used to set the sample size in advance, and investigators knew the group allocation. In validation, the model predicted progression to ophthalmopathy a median of about 6.8 months before onset, with roughly 71% sensitivity and 72.22% specificity. Most expanded thyroid clonotypes (frequency above 0.001) were also detected in blood, a finding suggesting that blood repertoires may reflect thyroid immune responses.

Worth noting for this clonotype: No antigen is known for it. A read error may be the cause here, since a much bigger clone is one base away.

Stable Graves' hyperthyroidism was defined as the absence of progression to ophthalmopathy over 18 months of follow-up. Hyperthyroidism patients were newly diagnosed, with disease duration under 2 months, and aged 18 to 65 years. The study excluded patients with uncontrolled infections, other autoimmune diseases, pregnancy or lactation. Diagnoses relied on clinical symptoms, serum thyroxine and TRAb, thyroid ultrasound and orbital computed tomography. PBMCs were isolated from 10 ml of fresh peripheral blood by Ficoll-Paque density gradient centrifugation. Total RNA was extracted using Trizol reagent, and RNA quality was assessed on an Agilent 2100 Bioanalyzer.

The chain couples TRBV10-3 to TRBJ2-7, with the D gene not confidently named. The clonotype comes from a woman in her thirties or forties with Graves' hyperthyroidism. Material: blood. The DNA sequence is as follows: TGTGCCATCAGTGAGGTACGAGGTCAAGACAACTCCCACGAGCAGTACTTC. Translated, this is CAISEVRGQDNSHEQYF.